A selection of T cell receptor beta chains follows, all from one sample in a study of molecular identifiers for immune sequencing clone quantification. TCRdb used MiXCR to reprocess the PCR reads, holding one entry per CDR3 protein. The sample includes just under 650,000 distinct CDR3 sequences, 20% seen only once; the top ten take roughly 0.83%. Sequencing used naive CD8+ T cells from blood, with Jurkat cell RNA spiked in. These receptors came from a human donor in good health. Some libraries in this study had Jurkat cell RNA spiked in. CDR3s include the opening cysteine and the closing phenylalanine or tryptophan.

v_gene	j_gene	len	CDR3aa
TRBV4-1	TRBJ1-6	15	CASSRDGVGQSPLHF
TRBV30	TRBJ1-1	13	CAWSLTVNPEAFF
TRBV9	TRBJ2-3	13	CASSEGHPDTQYF
TRBV29-1	TRBJ1-3	15	CSVWVTGQVGNTIYF
TRBV6-5	TRBJ2-5	17	CASSYWTSGRGQETQYF
TRBV7-2	TRBJ1-5	15	CASSLVEGAHQPQHF
TRBV20-1	TRBJ1-6	14	CSAETGGAGSPLHF
TRBV4-1	TRBJ1-5	14	CASSHRDRGQPQHF
TRBV4-3	TRBJ1-3	16	CASSPTRAGTGNTIYF
TRBV7-6	TRBJ2-1	12	CASSPVLGEQFF
TRBV5-1	TRBJ2-5	15	CASSLRPSGQETQYF
TRBV6-5	TRBJ1-3	20	CASSYSYRQGGGLSGNTIYF
TRBV4-2	TRBJ2-7	15	CASSQLAVNSYEQYF
TRBV30	TRBJ1-3	12	CAATGAGYTIYF
TRBV7-9	TRBJ2-7	15	CASSLVWQAPYEQYF
TRBV30	TRBJ2-7	14	CAWTWAGDSYERYF
TRBV20-1	TRBJ2-1	14	CSARLLDRDNEQFF
TRBV11-1	TRBJ2-3	17	CASSLRTSVRGTDTQYF
TRBV6-6	TRBJ2-1	15	CASSYTSGLVSEQFF
TRBV30	TRBJ2-5	14	CAWSVANHQETQYF
TRBV20-1	TRBJ2-2	16	CSVRDEQVSNTGELFF
TRBV20-1	TRBJ1-2	15	CSARVTALTNYGYTF
TRBV9	TRBJ2-5	15	CASSPPGTAQETQYF
TRBV7-9	TRBJ2-2	18	CASRLPTSGGPGTGELFF
TRBV4-1	TRBJ2-3	15	CPSSQSQGTADTQYF
TRBV6-6	TRBJ2-1	15	CASSYGGGRGSEQFF
TRBV20-1	TRBJ2-7	11	CSVVTVDEQYF
TRBV20-1	TRBJ1-3	14	CSARTGEAGNTIYF
TRBV6-2/TRBV6-3	TRBJ2-7	13	CASSYSGSAEQYF
TRBV6-2/TRBV6-3	TRBJ2-1	20	CASSGETSGSWFSSYNEQFF
TRBV5-6	TRBJ2-2	15	CASSLNRHGTGELFF
TRBV2	TRBJ2-3	15	CASSDTSGRTDTQYF
TRBV7-3	TRBJ1-1	15	CASSPWDGQNTEAFF
TRBV28	TRBJ2-2	18	CASSPNRRLAENTGELFF
TRBV27	TRBJ2-5	15	CASRGLAGYQETQYF
TRBV2	TRBJ2-7	16	CASRKSTLLFGYEQYF
TRBV6-2/TRBV6-3	TRBJ1-5	15	CASPKGGQANPPQHF